This passage covers 29 T cell receptor beta chains from one sample sequenced in a study of OX40 agonist ivuxolimab in advanced cancers. TCRdb's copy holds only in-frame clones and misses some; the assay was immunoSEQ multiplex PCR. Of fewer than 50,000 clones in the sample, 85% to 95% are singletons; the top ten hold about 15%. Sequenced here: CD4+ or CD8+ T cells sorted from blood, sampled in a trial of the OX40 agonist ivuxolimab. These receptors all come from an adult with an advanced solid tumor such as melanoma, head and neck, liver or kidney cancer.

The chain employs TRBV6-5 and TRBJ2-7; TRBD2 aligns across 13 bases. The CDR3 contains 15 residues. V was clipped by 2 bases and J by 3 bases; unmatched bases: 1. Germline lookup yields CDR1 MNHEY and CDR2 SVGAGI. The CDR3 region has the DNA TGTGCCAGCAGTTACGGACTAGCGGGAGTCTACGAGCAGTACTTC. Translating it yields CASSYGLAGVYEQYF.

The gene calls are TRBV27 and TRBJ2-6, with D unresolved. The ends were cut back, 2 bases at V and 0 bases at J, with 5 bases in the middle. Germline lookup yields CDR1 MNHEY and CDR2 SMNVEV (reference sequence). The CDR3 spans 15 residues. The CDR3 protein is CASSLGVSGANVLTF. The CDR3 DNA reads TGTGCCAGCAGTTTAGGGGTCTCTGGGGCCAACGTCCTGACTTTC.

The rearrangement links TRBV29-1 to TRBJ1-2, with D maybe TRBD1 (6 bases). The germline V gene encodes CDR1 SQVTM and CDR2 ANQGSEA. Deletions cut 7 bases from V and 5 bases from J, with 17 bases between. CDR3 size: 13 residues. CDR3 amino acids: CSAGGREKYGYTF. The CDR3, as DNA: TGCAGCGCGGGGGGCAGGGAAAAATATGGCTACACCTTC.

This sequence joins TRBV13 and TRBJ2-7; perhaps D is TRBD1 or TRBD2 (6 bases each). Trimming took off 1 base at V and 7 bases at J, with 17 bases between the two ends. The CDR3 is made up of 15 amino acids. Germline CDR1 reads PRHDT; CDR2 reads FYEKMQ (reference sequence). The CDR3 loop is CASSLVGATGAEQYF. The CDR3 DNA reads TGTGCCAGCAGCTTAGTAGGGGCGACGGGGGCTGAGCAGTACTTC.

The gene calls are TRBV29-1 and TRBJ1-2, with D possibly matching TRBD1 (6 bases). Germline V CDR1 and CDR2: SQVTM, ANQGSEA. This CDR3 contains 11 residues. V lost 6 bases, J lost 7 bases, and 12 bases lay in between. CDR3 bases: TGCAGCGTCGCGGTAGGGGGTGGCTACACCTTC. It translates to CSVAVGGGYTF.

The table lists this clone with a few counts. The chain uses TRBV4-1 and TRBJ2-7; D is uncertain. Looked up from germline, CDR1 is MGHRA and CDR2 is YSYEKL. The CDR3 runs to 13 residues. V lost 2 bases and J lost 9, with 14 bases in between. As DNA, the CDR3 is TGCGCCAGCAGCCAACCTGGGGTAGAGCCGCAGTACTTC. It is translated as CASSQPGVEPQYF.

The rearrangement joins TRBV5-4 to TRBJ2-7, with 10 bases fitting TRBD1. The J segment lost 0 bases and the V segment lost 3 bases, leaving 9 bases of the junction unmatched. Looked up from germline, CDR1 is SGHNT and CDR2 is YYREEE (reference sequence). The CDR3 contains 17 residues. CDR3 amino acids: CASSWDRGINGSYEQYF. The DNA for the CDR3 is TGTGCCAGCAGCTGGGACAGGGGAATAAATGGCTCCTACGAGCAGTACTTC.

CDR3 in amino acids: CASSPTQGLYNEQFF. The CDR3 DNA sequence: TGTGCCAGCAGCCCAACCCAGGGGTTATACAATGAGCAGTTCTTC. The rearrangement joins TRBV4-2 to TRBJ2-1; a possible D gene is TRBD1 (6 bases). This CDR3 region has 15 residues. V was trimmed by 4 bases and J by 4 bases, leaving 14 bases between them. The germline gives CDR1 LGHNA, CDR2 YNFKEQ.

The V gene is TRBV6-1, the J gene TRBJ2-1; D is undetermined. Trimming stripped 9 bases from V and 1 base from J, with 16 bases between. The CDR3 sequence is 15 residues long. CDR1 MNHNS and CDR2 SASEGT come from the germline V gene. The CDR3 DNA reads TGTGCCAGTCATGGGGTGGGCGCTTCCTACAATGAGCAGTTCTTC. Its translation is CASHGVGASYNEQFF.

The V and J genes are TRBV20-1 and TRBJ2-7, with a possible D match to TRBD1 (5 bases). This CDR3 has 11 residues. Trimming removed 6 bases from V and 4 bases from J, with 10 bases in between. The germline V gene encodes CDR1 DFQATT and CDR2 SNEGSKA (reference sequence). In nucleotides, the CDR3 is TGCAGTGCCCAGGGCCCTTACGAGCAGTACTTC. It codes for CSAQGPYEQYF.

This chain uses TRBV25-1 with TRBJ1-2; D gene uncertain. Germline V gene lookup returns CDR1 MGHDK and CDR2 SYGVNS. V gave up 4 bases and J gave up 8 bases, with 11 bases separating them. The CDR3 runs 12 residues. The CDR3 here is CASSASPWGYTF. The CDR3 coding sequence is TGTGCCAGCAGTGCCTCACCCTGGGGCTACACCTTC.

This chain uses TRBV7-9 with TRBJ2-2; D might be TRBD2 (5 bases). The germline V gene encodes CDR1 SEHNR and CDR2 FQNEAQ (reference sequence). CDR3 length equals 17 residues. Trimming cost V 2 bases and J 4 bases, with 17 bases left between them. The CDR3 nucleotides read TGTGCCAGCAGCTTAAAGTGGGAGCCCGGAGGCACCGGGGAGCTGTTTTTT. It encodes CASSLKWEPGGTGELFF.

The chain is built from TRBV7-3 and TRBJ1-1; no clear D gene. CDR3 length: 14 residues. With 4 bases removed from V and 6 bases from J, the gap between germline ends came to 15 bases. The germline V gene encodes CDR1 SGHTA and CDR2 FQGTGA. In DNA, the CDR3 is TGTGCCAGCAGCTCCGGCGGGGTTGGGGCTGAAGCTTTCTTT. It yields the protein CASSSGGVGAEAFF.

The chain couples TRBV30 to TRBJ2-3; tentatively, D is TRBD2 (6 bases). The CDR3 spans 12 residues. The germline gives CDR1 GTSNPN, CDR2 SVGIG (reference sequence). Trimming shortened V by 7 bases and J by 3 bases, and 11 bases separated the two germline ends. CDR3 residues: CAFRDFTDTQYF. The CDR3 DNA sequence: TGTGCCTTCCGGGACTTTACAGATACGCAGTATTTT.

There are a few counts of this clone. CDR3 coding DNA: TGCAGCGTTGAACAGGGGGACGAGCAGTACTTC. It codes for CSVEQGDEQYF. V is TRBV29-1 and J is TRBJ2-7; 7 nucleotides line up with TRBD1. This CDR3 comprises 11 residues. Germline V gives CDR1 SQVTM, CDR2 ANQGSEA. J gave up 5 bases and V 2 bases, and 0 bases lay outside the gene matches.

The chain is built from TRBV27 and TRBJ2-1; D is ambiguous. CDR1 is MNHEY, CDR2 SMNVEV, per germline (reference sequence). V gave up 10 bases and J gave up 4 bases, with 11 bases separating them. The CDR3 is 12 amino acids. The CDR3 DNA follows: TGTGCCACCCACACAACTTACAATGAGCAGTTCTTC. Its translation: CATHTTYNEQFF.

The chain joins TRBV11-1 to TRBJ2-7; D is possibly TRBD2 (5 bases). The length of the CDR3 is 13 residues. Per the germline V gene, CDR1 is SGHAT and CDR2 is FQDESV (reference sequence). The V gene lost 5 bases and the J gene lost 3 bases, with 11 bases spanning the gap. The CDR3 is CASSITEGYEQYF. CDR3 DNA sequence: TGTGCCAGCAGCATTACAGAGGGCTACGAGCAGTACTTC. The full variable domain, completed using reference TRBV11-1 and TRBJ2-7, is EAEVAQSPRYKITEKSQAVAFWCDPISGHATLYWYRQILGQGPELLVQFQDESVVDDSQLPKDRFSAERLKGVDSTLKIQPAELGDSAMYLCASSITEGYEQYFGPGTRLTVT.

The chain combines TRBV28 with TRBJ1-3; D remains ambiguous. Deletions cut 3 bases from V and 4 bases from J, with 16 bases between. This CDR3 region has 16 residues. CDR1 is MDHEN, CDR2 SYDVKM, per germline. The CDR3 DNA is TGTGCCAGCAGTTTTGCGACGGGGTACGGGGGAAACACCATATATTTT. Translation: CASSFATGYGGNTIYF.

V usage is TRBV19 and J usage is TRBJ2-7; unclear D gene. CDR1 is LNHDA and CDR2 is SQIVND in the germline V gene (reference sequence). The CDR3 sequence is 11 residues long. V lost 8 bases to trimming and J lost 3 bases, with 8 bases between them. CDR3 loop: CASGPFYEQYF. The CDR3 DNA reads as TGTGCCAGTGGTCCCTTCTACGAGCAGTACTTC.

The chain uses TRBV9 and TRBJ2-1, with 7 bases aligning to TRBD1. V lost 2 bases, J lost 0 bases, and 5 bases stayed unmatched. Germline V gives CDR1 SGDLS, CDR2 YYNGEE. The CDR3 is 16 residues long. The CDR3 DNA reads TGTGCCAGCAGCGTTAACTGGGACAGCTCCTACAATGAGCAGTTCTTC. Protein: CASSVNWDSSYNEQFF.

The chain carries TRBV7-9 and TRBJ2-1; 8 bases are shared with TRBD2. CDR1 is SEHNR, CDR2 FQNEAQ, per germline (reference sequence). The V gene end was trimmed by 5 bases and the J gene end by 9 bases; junction bases not matched to a gene: 9. The CDR3 covers 14 residues. The CDR3 loop reads CASSNSKTSVEQFF. The CDR3 DNA sequence: TGTGCCAGCAGCAATAGTAAGACTAGCGTTGAGCAGTTCTTC.

V and J are TRBV11-3 and TRBJ2-7, with TRBD1 as a possible D gene (6 bases). CDR3 size: 13 residues. Germline V gene sequence: CDR1 SGHNT, CDR2 YENEEA. V shed 3 bases and J shed 3 bases, with 9 bases lying between them. Here the CDR3 reads CASSLPGHYEQYF. The DNA for the CDR3 is TGTGCCAGCAGCTTGCCGGGACACTACGAGCAGTACTTC.

The chain joins TRBV2 to TRBJ2-7; tentative D call: TRBD1 (5 bases). CDR1 and CDR2 (germline): SNHLY, FYNNEI. V shed 3 bases and J shed 2 bases, with 11 bases lying between them. CDR3 length: 14 amino acids. The CDR3 loop reads CASSDGALTYEQYF. Written as DNA, the CDR3 is TGTGCCAGCAGTGATGGGGCCTTGACCTACGAGCAGTACTTC. Using reference TRBV2 and TRBJ2-7 for the parts outside the CDR3, the full variable domain is EPEVTQTPSHQVTQMGQEVILRCVPISNHLYFYWYRQILGQKVEFLVSFYNNEISEKSEIFDDQFSVERPDGSNFTLKIRSTKLEDSAMYFCASSDGALTYEQYFGPGTRLTVT.

A word on this clone: One junction end disagrees with the germline gene, perhaps due to a read error. Other nucleotide sequences in the sample specify the same CDR3. The chain links TRBV29-1 to TRBJ1-1, with unresolved D. The CDR3 runs 11 residues. CDR1 is SQVTM and CDR2 is ANQGSEA in the germline V gene. For the CDR3, the DNA is TGCAGCGTTGAGGGTAACAGTGAAGCTTTCTTT. Residues: CSVEGNSEAFF.

In its sample, this clone was seen once. The chain links TRBV7-2 to TRBJ1-1, with 7 bases fitting TRBD1. The CDR3 covers 14 residues. Per germline, CDR1 SGHTA and CDR2 FQGNSA. V dropped 5 bases and J dropped 0; count of bases not matched to a gene: 3. The chain's CDR3 is CASSATGMNTEAFF. CDR3 DNA sequence: TGTGCCAGCAGCGCGACAGGGATGAACACTGAAGCTTTCTTT.

J is TRBJ1-2 and V is TRBV7-6; a possible D gene is TRBD1 (6 bases). Germline values: CDR1 SGHVS, CDR2 FNYEAQ. The V and J ends lost 2 bases and 7 bases respectively, with 14 bases between them. The CDR3 is made up of 14 amino acids. This chain's CDR3 is CASSLSSGGVGYTF. The CDR3 bases are TGTGCCAGCAGCTTATCGTCCGGGGGCGTTGGCTACACCTTC. The variable domain in full, with the rest retrieved from reference TRBV7-6 and TRBJ1-2, is GAGVSQSPRYKVTKRGQDVALRCDPISGHVSLYWYRQALGQGPEFLTYFNYEAQQDKSGLPNDRFSAERPEGSISTLTIQRTEQRDSAMYRCASSLSSGGVGYTFGSGTRLTVV.

V usage is TRBV27 and J usage is TRBJ2-6, with no clear D. CDR3 size: 16 residues. The germline V gene encodes CDR1 MNHEY and CDR2 SMNVEV (reference sequence). V gave up 2 bases and J gave up 4 bases, with 12 bases separating them. In DNA form, the CDR3 reads TGTGCCAGCAGTTTAACCTCCGGGTCAGGGGCCAACGTCCTGACTTTC. Protein: CASSLTSGSGANVLTF. Looking up the rest from reference TRBV27 and TRBJ2-6 gives the full variable domain: EAQVTQNPRYLITVTGKKLTVTCSQNMNHEYMSWYRQDPGLGLRQIYYSMNVEVTDKGDVPEGYKVSRKEKRNFPLILESPSPNQTSLYFCASSLTSGSGANVLTFGAGSRLTVL.

The chain joins TRBV28 to TRBJ2-7, with unresolved D. The V gene lost 2 bases and the J gene lost 2 bases, with 4 bases spanning the gap. The CDR3 length is 12 residues. Germline V gene lookup returns CDR1 MDHEN and CDR2 SYDVKM. The CDR3 DNA sequence: TGTGCCAGCAGTTTACAGACCTACGAGCAGTACTTC. This gives the protein CASSLQTYEQYF.

The gene calls are TRBV28 and TRBJ2-7; 7 nucleotides align to TRBD2. Trimming took 2 bases from V and 2 from J; bases not matched to a gene: 9. The CDR3 sequence is 16 residues long. Germline assignment: CDR1 MDHEN and CDR2 SYDVKM. The CDR3 DNA reads TGTGCCAGCAGTTTACCCTCAAGCGGGGCCGCCTACGAGCAGTACTTC. Translating it yields CASSLPSSGAAYEQYF.